A selection of T cell receptor beta chains follows, all from one sample in a study of control samples from healthy donors and cancer patients. TCRdb's table, derived via immunoSEQ multiplex PCR, lists solely in-frame clones and lacks some. The sample has 70,000 to 90,000 clones, roughly 94% seen once; the top ten hold 4.8%. Sequenced material: blood. These receptors all stem from a woman aged 18-35 years in good health. Both conserved end residues are trimmed from each CDR3. D genes are given only for firm matches.

ASSPIGQGAREQY	TRBJ2-7	TRBD1	TRBV5-6
ASASGGVREQY	TRBJ2-7	TRBD2	TRBV10-2
ASTQIGGSNQPQH	TRBJ1-5	NA	TRBV19
ASSISTGRTEAF	TRBJ1-1	TRBD1	TRBV19
ASIRASRQSDEQY	TRBJ2-7	NA	TRBV13
ASSGTSGTKQRGAQY	TRBJ2-5	NA	TRBV28
AIRETETNTEAF	TRBJ1-1	NA	TRBV10-3
ASSGFSSGSREQY	TRBJ2-7	NA	TRBV19
ASSSLGVNYGYT	TRBJ1-2	NA	TRBV9
ASTNIGVAPRYGYT	TRBJ1-2	NA	TRBV28
ASSLIQGPPYGYT	TRBJ1-2	NA	TRBV11-2
ASSDSAGGDTQY	TRBJ2-3	TRBD2	TRBV6-4
ATSDPTGTVQETQY	TRBJ2-5	TRBD1	TRBV24-1